The rows below give T cell receptor beta chains drawn from one sample of a study of blood T cells in healthy people across ages. TCRdb reprocessed the 5' RACE reads with MiXCR, giving one entry per CDR3 protein. The sample comprises hundreds of thousands of distinct CDR3 sequences, approximately 44% of which are singletons, and 15% to 25% rests with the top ten. The sample comprised blood. These receptors were collected from a man between 60 and 75 years old in good health. Both conserved end residues are part of each CDR3. D genes are given only for firm matches. Clone size appears in some rows only: once, few, many, or a class for an expanded clone.

D gene	clone size	V gene	J gene	CDR3 protein	CDR3 DNA
NA	NA	TRBV2	TRBJ2-1	CASSEGGMSYTEQFF	TGTGCCAGCAGTGAAGGGGGTATGTCCTACACTGAGCAGTTCTTC
NA	many	TRBV10-1	TRBJ2-5	CASSDGDSGETQYF	TGCGCCAGCAGTGATGGAGACTCGGGAGAGACCCAGTACTTC
TRBD1	few	TRBV5-1	TRBJ2-5	CASSYQGAGEETQYF	TGCGCCAGCAGCTATCAGGGGGCAGGGGAAGAGACCCAGTACTTC
NA	NA	TRBV4-1	TRBJ1-5	CASRSRTMDSSQPQHF	TGCGCCAGCAGGTCGAGAACCATGGATAGCAGTCAGCCCCAGCATTTT
NA	NA	TRBV4-3	TRBJ1-2	CASSQVRAASYGYTF	TGCGCCAGCAGCCAAGTTCGGGCAGCGAGCTATGGCTACACCTTC
NA	few	TRBV7-2	TRBJ2-5	CASSRHYQETQYF	TGTGCCAGCTCACGACACTACCAAGAGACCCAGTACTTC
NA	NA	TRBV4-1	TRBJ2-5	CASSQVTQGETQYF	TGCGCCAGCAGCCAAGTCACTCAGGGAGAGACCCAGTACTTC
NA	NA	TRBV2	TRBJ2-7	CASKSGHEQYF	TGTGCCAGCAAGTCAGGGCACGAGCAGTACTTC
NA	NA	TRBV6-2/TRBV6-3	TRBJ2-5	CASTDWDLGEQYF	TGTGCCAGCACCGATTGGGACCTGGGGGAGCAGTACTTC
NA	NA	TRBV20-1	TRBJ2-1	CSAAYQDIDEQFF	TGCAGTGCCGCATATCAGGACATCGATGAGCAGTTCTTC
NA	NA	TRBV6-2/TRBV6-3	TRBJ1-5	CAGSYSDSNQPQHF	TGTGCCGGCAGTTACTCGGATAGCAATCAGCCCCAGCATTTT
NA	NA	TRBV3-1	TRBJ2-7	CASSRYSSYEQYF	TGTGCCAGCAGCCGATACTCATCCTACGAGCAGTACTTC
TRBD1	few	TRBV20-1	TRBJ1-6	CSALPGTGGGSPLHF	TGCAGTGCTCTCCCCGGGACAGGGGGAGGTTCACCCCTCCACTTT
NA	NA	TRBV5-1	TRBJ2-7	CASSPSGGGSYEQYF	TGCGCCAGCAGCCCCTCCGGGGGCGGATCCTACGAGCAGTACTTC
NA	few	TRBV6-5	TRBJ1-2	CASLQAGSGGYTF	TGTGCCTCCCTCCAGGCCGGGAGTGGGGGCTACACCTTC
NA	NA	TRBV20-1	TRBJ2-3	CSARDQGSTDTQYF	TGCAGTGCTAGAGATCAAGGCTCCACAGATACGCAGTATTTT
TRBD1	NA	TRBV20-1	TRBJ2-1	CSATRDSGSNEQFF	TGCAGTGCTACTAGGGACAGTGGATCCAATGAGCAGTTCTTC
NA	NA	TRBV28	TRBJ2-2	CASNQLRANTGELFF	TGTGCCAGCAACCAATTAAGGGCGAACACCGGGGAGCTGTTTTTT
NA	NA	TRBV7-8	TRBJ1-5	CASSLQIANQPQHF	TGTGCCAGCAGCTTACAGATTGCCAATCAGCCCCAGCATTTT
NA	NA	TRBV30	TRBJ2-6	CAWRHTGSSGANVLTF	TGTGCCTGGAGGCATACAGGGAGCTCTGGGGCCAACGTCCTGACTTTC
TRBD2	few	TRBV9	TRBJ2-3	CAGAGGPTDTQYF	TGTGCCGGCGCGGGGGGGCCCACAGATACGCAGTATTTT
NA	NA	TRBV20-1	TRBJ2-1	CSAAGWTYNEQFF	TGCAGTGCGGCGGGGTGGACCTACAATGAGCAGTTCTTC
NA	NA	TRBV12-3/TRBV12-4	TRBJ2-1	CASSRGTASYEQFF	TGTGCCAGCAGCCGCGGGACAGCCTCCTACGAGCAGTTCTTC
NA	few	TRBV9	TRBJ2-7	CASSEGGTEQYF	TGTGCCAGCAGCGAAGGGGGGACCGAGCAGTACTTC
NA	NA	TRBV4-1	TRBJ2-7	CASSQDHHGGAYEQYF	TGCGCCAGCAGCCAAGATCATCACGGAGGAGCCTACGAGCAGTACTTC
TRBD2	NA	TRBV5-1	TRBJ2-1	CASTPTSGGDYNEQFF	TGCGCCAGCACGCCGACTAGCGGGGGGGATTACAATGAGCAGTTCTTC